A single T cell receptor beta chain is shown here with its context. With 0 bases clipped from V and 7 bases from J, the junction kept 8 bases outside the gene matches. The germline V gene encodes CDR1 LGHNT and CDR2 FRNRAP. This CDR3 comprises 16 residues. TCRdb re-called the PCR reads with MiXCR, one entry per CDR3 protein. The sample gives 490,000 or so distinct CDR3 sequences, about a fifth of which show up once; roughly 0.81% is in the top ten. The data stem from a study of molecular identifiers for immune sequencing clone quantification. The TCR sequence derives from a human donor in good health. Some libraries in this study had Jurkat cell RNA spiked in. J is TRBJ2-1 and V is TRBV12-5; the match to TRBD2 covers 8 bases. The sequenced sample was naive CD8+ T cells from blood, with Jurkat cell RNA spiked in. The subset: FACS-sorted CD8+CD4-CCR7+CD45RA+ naive T cells. The CDR3 is CASGLVRGGAENEQFF. Written as DNA, the CDR3 is TGTGCTAGTGGTTTGGTACGGGGGGGCGCTGAGAATGAGCAGTTCTTC.